The present TCR beta chain was sequenced within a study of CD8+CD57+ T cells in acquired aplastic anemia (dated by TCRdb to 2016 to 2018). For the study in its entirety: Extracted DNA from sorted CD4+ and CD8+ cells averaged about 2.9 ug, ranging from about 0.18 to 27.4 ug. A CD8+CD57+ expansion meant a frequency higher than the mean frequency seen in healthy subjects.

The paper as a whole reports these results and caveats: CD8+ Simpson's diversity did not differ significantly between patients and healthy controls (P=0.060). Although 25 to 30 CD8+ CDR3 sequences were shared by patients and controls, these sequences appeared highly expressed in patients and within the immunodominant clones of patients.

TCR beta VDJ combination and CDR3 sequence profiling used genomic DNA as the template. An Illumina HiSeq 2000 was used for TCR repertoire sequencing. Per the original workflow: Repertoires were assessed using TRBV/TRBJ rearrangement plots, CDR3 size and DJ length profiles, and Simpson's diversity index. The most abundant DNA sequence in the deep sequencing data was defined as the immunodominant clone. CDR3 amino acid sequences were checked for sharing across subjects and were also compared against the VDJdb database and published repertoires. Using fastp trimming at Q25 and MiXCR clonotype assembly, TCRdb reanalyzed the public sequencing data and kept in-frame beta chains. Merged by CDR3 protein, the rows form single entries marked with the most common genes and DNA. These V and J calls derive from TCRdb rather than the authors' analysis. The sample records some 92,000 distinct CDR3 sequences, roughly two thirds of which are singletons. The ten largest make up more than 55% of the sample.

Expansion of CD8+CD57+ cells had been shown by flow cytometry in the patients chosen for sequencing. Every patient had a diagnosis of severe acquired aplastic anemia based on International Study of Aplastic Anemia and Agranulocytosis and Camitta criteria. Patients had received no therapy at the time of blood sampling. TCR repertoires of sorted CD4+ and CD8+ blood T cells from severe aplastic anemia patients and healthy subjects were deep-sequenced in the study. Patients were enrolled in the USA under clinicaltrials.gov protocols 00001620, 01623167, 00001397, 00071045, 00081523 and 00961064. Ficoll-Paque density gradient centrifugation was used to isolate peripheral blood mononuclear cells. Before DNA extraction, CD4+ and CD8+ T cells were sorted with FACS or magnetic beads. Points on this clonotype: Which antigen it targets is not known. No clone much larger than this one lies a single base away; base qualities are absent.

CDR1 and CDR2 were assigned from the germline V gene (reference sequence) as LNHDA and SQIVND. V lost 2 bases and J lost 4 bases; the stretch between them is 9 bases long. The CDR3, cysteine through phenylalanine, is 15 amino acids long. Only the CDR3 DNA stays, 45 bases, in frame from base 1. Here the chain combines TRBV19 and TRBJ2-6, with no reliable assignment of the D segment. What was sequenced was sorted CD4+, CD8+, or CD8+CD57+ T cells (not recorded which) from PBMCs. The clonotype comes from a human donor with aplastic anemia. The DNA sequence is TGTGCCAGTAGTATACCTATGAGCGGGGCCAACGTCCTGACTTTC. Translated, this gives CASSIPMSGANVLTF.